The clone carrying this TCR beta chain occurred many times. What it binds is not known. The data derive from a study of CD8 T cells in ankylosing spondylitis. Per the germline V gene, CDR1 is ENHRY and CDR2 is SYGVKD. V lost 4 bases, J lost 0 bases, and 13 bases lay in between. The CDR3 contains 16 residues. One entry per CDR3 protein, called by TCRdb with MiXCR from the 5' RACE reads. The table includes under 300,000 distinct CDR3 sequences, over 8.5% detected once. General study findings and limits: Disease-linked clones were reportedly significantly enriched in matched ankylosing spondylitis synovial fluid. Reactive arthritis synovial fluid and blood were previously reported to contain some motif variants.

This chain links TRBV10-3 with TRBJ2-1; TRBD2 might be the D (6 bases). Sequencing input: blood, either unsorted or a sorted T cell fraction (not recorded which). The clonotype was recovered from a male donor with ankylosing spondylitis or in good health (not recorded which). The CDR3 region has the DNA TGTGCCATCAGTGTCGGAGGTAGCGGCTCCTACAATGAGCAGTTCTTC. Translated, it gives CAISVGGSGSYNEQFF.